This T cell receptor beta chain was captured in a study of T cells in Graves' hyperthyroidism and ophthalmopathy. The CDR3 length is 16 residues. Comment on this clonotype: One end of the junction varies from germline; a read error may be responsible.

Researchers took RNA transcripts and amplified the TCR beta CDR3 regions from them. The HTBI set primed first-round TCR CDR3 RT-PCR. Each CDR3 protein gets one entry after TCRdb re-called the multiplex PCR reads with MiXCR. The sample consists of roughly 300,000 distinct CDR3 sequences, about 15% of them appearing once. The sample comprised blood. The sequence was collected from a woman in her thirties with Graves' hyperthyroidism. This sequence joins TRBV12-3 or TRBV12-4 and TRBJ2-2; the match to TRBD2 covers 8 bases. Here the CDR3 DNA reads TGTGCCAGCACCTACCTTAGTACGGGAGGGGCCGGGGGGCTGTTTTTT. This sequence encodes CASTYLSTGGAGGLFF.